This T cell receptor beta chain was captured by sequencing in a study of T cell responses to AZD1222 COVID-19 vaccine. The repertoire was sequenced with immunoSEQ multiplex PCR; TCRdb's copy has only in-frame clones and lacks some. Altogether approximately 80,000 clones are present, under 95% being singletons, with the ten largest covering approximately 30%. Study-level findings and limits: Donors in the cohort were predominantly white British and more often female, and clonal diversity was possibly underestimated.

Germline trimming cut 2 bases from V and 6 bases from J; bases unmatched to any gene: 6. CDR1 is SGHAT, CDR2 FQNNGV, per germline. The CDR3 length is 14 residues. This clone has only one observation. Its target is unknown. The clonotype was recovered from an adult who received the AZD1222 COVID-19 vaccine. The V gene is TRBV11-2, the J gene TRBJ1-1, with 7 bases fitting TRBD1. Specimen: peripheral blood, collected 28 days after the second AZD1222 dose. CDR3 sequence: CASSLTGVGAEAFF. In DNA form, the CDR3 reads TGTGCCAGCAGCTTAACAGGGGTGGGGGCTGAAGCTTTCTTT.